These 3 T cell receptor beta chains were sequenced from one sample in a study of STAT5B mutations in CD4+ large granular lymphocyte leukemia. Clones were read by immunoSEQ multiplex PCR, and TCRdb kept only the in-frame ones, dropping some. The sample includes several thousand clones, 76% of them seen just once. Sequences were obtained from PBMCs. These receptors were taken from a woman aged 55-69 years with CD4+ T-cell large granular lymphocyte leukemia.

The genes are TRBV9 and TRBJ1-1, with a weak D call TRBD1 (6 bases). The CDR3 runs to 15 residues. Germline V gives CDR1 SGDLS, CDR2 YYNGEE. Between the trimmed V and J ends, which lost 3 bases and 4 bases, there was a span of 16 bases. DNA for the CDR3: TGTGCCAGCAGCGCCCAGGGACACGGGGCCACTGAAGCTTTCTTT. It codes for CASSAQGHGATEAFF. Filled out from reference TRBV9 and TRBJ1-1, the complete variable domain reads DSGVTQTPKHLITATGQRVTLRCSPRSGDLSVYWYQQSLDQGLQFLIQYYNGEERAKGNILERFSAQQFPDLHSELNLSSLELGDSALYFCASSAQGHGATEAFFGQGTRLTVV.

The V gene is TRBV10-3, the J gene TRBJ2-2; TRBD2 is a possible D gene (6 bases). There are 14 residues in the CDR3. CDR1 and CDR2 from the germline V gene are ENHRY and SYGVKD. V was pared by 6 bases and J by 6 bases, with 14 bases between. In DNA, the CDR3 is TGTGCCATCAGCCCCTGGGGGGAAGCCGGGGAGCTGTTTTTT. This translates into CAISPWGEAGELFF.

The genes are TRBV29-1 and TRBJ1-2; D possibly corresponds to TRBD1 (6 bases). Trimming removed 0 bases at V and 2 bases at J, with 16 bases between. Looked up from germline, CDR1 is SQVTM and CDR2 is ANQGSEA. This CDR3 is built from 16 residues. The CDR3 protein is CSVEDGQGFTNYGYTF. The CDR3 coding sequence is TGCAGCGTTGAAGATGGCCAGGGGTTTACCAACTATGGCTACACCTTC.